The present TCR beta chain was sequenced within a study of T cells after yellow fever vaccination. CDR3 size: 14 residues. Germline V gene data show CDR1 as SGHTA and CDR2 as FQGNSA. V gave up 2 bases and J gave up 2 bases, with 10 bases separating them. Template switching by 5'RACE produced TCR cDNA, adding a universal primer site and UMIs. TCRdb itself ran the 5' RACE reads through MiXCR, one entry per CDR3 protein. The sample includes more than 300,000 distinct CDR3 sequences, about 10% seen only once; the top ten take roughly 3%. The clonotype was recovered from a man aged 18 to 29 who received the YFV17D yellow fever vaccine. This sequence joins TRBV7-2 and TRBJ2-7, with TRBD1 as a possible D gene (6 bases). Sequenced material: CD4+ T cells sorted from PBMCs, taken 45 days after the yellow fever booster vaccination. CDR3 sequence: CASSLFQGPYEQYF. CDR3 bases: TGTGCCAGCAGCTTATTTCAGGGGCCCTACGAGCAGTACTTC.